The T cell receptor (beta chain) described here comes from a study of T cells after posttransplantation cyclophosphamide. Profiled with immunoSEQ multiplex PCR; TCRdb holds only in-frame clones, not every one. The table has tens of thousands of clones, about 91% seen once; the top ten hold around 3%. Germline values: CDR1 LNHDA, CDR2 SQIVND (reference sequence). The CDR3 consists of 12 residues. V was pared by 7 bases and J by 6 bases, with 2 bases of the junction left unmatched. This related bone marrow graft donor gave peripheral blood on the day of marrow donation. The TCR originated in a woman between 50 and 59 years old in good health and a related stem cell transplant donor. The V and J genes are TRBV19 and TRBJ2-2; 7 nucleotides agree with TRBD2. Sequenced sample: PBMCs. CDR3 nucleotides: TGTGCCAGTACCCTAGCGGCCGGGGAGCTGTTTTTT. This encodes CASTLAAGELFF.